A selection of T cell receptor beta chains follows, all from one sample in a study of OX40 agonist ivuxolimab in advanced cancers. Some clones are missing from TCRdb's copy, which holds only in-frame ones; the method was immunoSEQ multiplex PCR. There are about 73,000 clones in the sample; more than 80% occur only once, and approximately 0.5% lies in the top ten. The material sequenced was CD4+ or CD8+ T cells sorted from blood, taken in a trial of the OX40 agonist ivuxolimab. All receptors derive from an adult with an advanced solid tumor such as melanoma, head and neck, liver or kidney cancer. Both conserved end residues are part of each CDR3. D genes are given only for firm matches. Clone size, where shown, is once, few, many, or a class for clones that have expanded.

v_gene	d_gene	abundance	CDR3aa
TRBV18	-	-	CASQVLRSQPQHF
TRBV11-1	TRBD1	few	CASSLGQGVDTGELFF
TRBV28	-	-	CASSLLGLADYEQYF
TRBV7-9	-	-	CASSGTPRGSYNEQFF
TRBV10-3	-	-	CAINGGSNQPQHF
TRBV29-1	-	-	CSARPRKLDNEQFF
TRBV7-7	TRBD2	-	CASSRLAGGPGSWDTQYF
TRBV4-3	TRBD1	-	CASSQVAAGGGETQYF
TRBV4-3	-	-	CASTGNTGELFF
TRBV7-9	-	-	CASSLGGNNSPLHF
TRBV27	TRBD1	-	CASSAQGASYEQYF
TRBV30	-	-	CAWSSLAPGPDTQYF
TRBV5-6	TRBD1	-	CASSPMTGVFAEAFF
TRBV5-4	TRBD1	-	CASSPDRGLDEKLFF
TRBV28	-	once	CASSFPAGGYTF
TRBV29-1	TRBD2	-	CSVETSNGETQYF
TRBV4-3	-	-	CASSQDNRATDTQYF
TRBV29-1	TRBD1	-	CSVRQGGDTEAFF
TRBV5-6	-	-	CASSPPWGSEKLFF
TRBV5-5	-	-	CASSLALDVVSTDTQYF
TRBV7-2	-	-	CASSFSGQTYEQYF
TRBV11-2	TRBD2	-	CASSSELAGGPFF
TRBV6-5	TRBD2	-	CASSYRIAGETQYF
TRBV5-6	-	-	CASSLGTGRQHF
TRBV19	-	-	CASSTPREQFF
TRBV5-1	-	-	CASSPRGTRVDEQFF
TRBV6-5	-	-	CASSLNRRGDGYTF